The clone carrying this T cell receptor (beta chain) was seen more than once but under ten times. The antigen is not known. The V and J ends lost 3 bases and 5 bases, in that order; junction bases with no gene match: 6. Per the germline V gene, CDR1 is SEHNR and CDR2 is FQNEAQ (reference sequence). The CDR3 length is 15 residues. The data were taken from a study of T-cell reconstitution after alpha-beta-depleted transplantation in children. Study-level points and caveats: Some patients owed their high day-60 TCRbeta diversity to surviving recipient T cells and thymic progenitors. A year had passed since transplant, and T-cell counts and diversity by then came mostly from newly produced T cells.

The TCRbeta library incorporated unique molecular identifiers. TCRdb re-called the PCR reads through MiXCR, storing one row per CDR3 protein. Here the sample spans fewer than 700,000 distinct CDR3 sequences, 10% to 15% being singletons. Sequencing used PBMCs, mostly from graft donor cells, obtained 360 days after TCRalphabeta/CD19-depleted stem cell transplant. The genes are TRBV7-9 and TRBJ2-1; 8 positions agree with TRBD2. The origin of this receptor is a male patient aged 5 to 17 who had a stem cell transplant for acute myeloid leukemia, so the T cells may come from the graft donor. The CDR3 loop reads CASSFRLANHNEQFF. The CDR3 bases are TGTGCCAGCAGCTTCCGACTAGCGAACCACAATGAGCAGTTCTTC.